One and the same sample provided the 7 T cell receptor beta chains below, sequenced in a study of T cell clonality in common variable immunodeficiency. General study findings and limits: Reportedly, TCR beta sequences from common variable immunodeficiency showed fewer deletions and N-nucleotide insertions.

For these receptors, no antigen is known. The protocol was immunoSEQ multiplex PCR, while the TCRdb copy is restricted to in-frame clones and leaves out a portion. Observed in the sample are some 15,000 clones, none of them singletons. Input material: peripheral blood mononuclear cells. The receptors were gathered from a human donor with common variable immunodeficiency.

This clone is classed as medium-sized (0.01 to 0.1%). The CDR3 DNA, read in part, is TGCGCCAGCAGCTTGGAGGGACAAGACCAAGAGACC. Its protein is CASSLEGQDQET. Given in full, the CDR3 is CASSLEGQDQETQYF. This chain connects TRBV5-1 to TRBJ2-5, with D tentatively TRBD1 (6 bases). Read sequence stops 3 residues before the CDR3 end, and the germline J gene provides the missing end. Germline V gives CDR1 SGHRS, CDR2 YFSETQ. V was pared by 0 bases and J by 0 bases, with 9 bases between. The CDR3 totals 15 residues. Combining the CDR3 with reference TRBV5-1 and TRBJ2-5 gives the whole variable domain KAGVTQTPRYLIKTRGQQVTLSCSPISGHRSVSWYQQTPGQGLQFLFEYFSETQRNKGNFPGRFSGRQFSNSRSEMNVSTLELGDSALYLCASSLEGQDQETQYFGPGTRLLVL.

This clone was seen a handful of times. The CDR3 extends 3 residues past the end of the read, so its final part is completed from the germline J gene. The genes are TRBV7-9 and TRBJ2-3; D gene uncertain. This CDR3 is built from 14 residues. Between the trimmed V and J ends, which lost 8 bases and 5 bases, there was a span of 17 bases. CDR1 and CDR2 (germline): SEHNR, FQNEAQ (reference sequence). CDR3: CASSYNSAQDTQYF. Partial CDR3 DNA: TGTGCCAGCTCTTATAATTCTGCACAAGATACG.

CDR3 amino acids: CASSPLSTGNNNQPQHF. CDR3 bases read: TGTGCCAGCTCACCTTTATCGACAGGGAATAACAATCAGCCC. This chain joins TRBV18 and TRBJ1-5, with 7 bases fitting TRBD1. The read is 3 residues too short to cover the CDR3 end, so that end is filled in from the germline J gene. In germline, CDR1 is KGHSH, CDR2 LQKENI. Trimming took 3 bases from V and 3 from J; bases not matched to a gene: 11. This CDR3 comprises 17 residues.

This clone was detected only a few times. The CDR3 reads CASSLRPGGRNEQFF. The sequenced part of the CDR3 DNA is TGTGCCAGCAGCTTAAGGCCAGGGGGGCGCAATGAG. This sequence joins TRBV7-2 and TRBJ2-1; D may be TRBD1 (7 bases). The read ends 3 residues shy of where the CDR3 ends; the end is completed using the germline J gene. The CDR3 is 15 residues long. With 2 bases removed from V and 6 bases from J, the gap between germline ends came to 14 bases. Germline-derived CDR1 and CDR2 are SGHTA and FQGNSA.

This clone has more than one count but fewer than ten. The CDR3 bases that were read are TGTGCCAGCTCACCGTCTGCCAAGGACAGCCGTTACTATGGC. This translates into CASSPSAKDSRYYG. The entire CDR3 protein is CASSPSAKDSRYYGYTF. V is TRBV18 and J is TRBJ1-2; a weak D match, TRBD1 (6 bases). The sequence runs out 3 residues before the end of the CDR3; the remainder is reconstructed from the germline J gene. There are 17 residues in the CDR3. Germline CDR1 is KGHSH and CDR2 is LQKENI. The V and J ends lost 3 bases and 3 bases respectively, with 20 bases between them.

This clone turned up a few times. The read finishes 3 residues shy of the CDR3 end, and the germline J gene is used to complete it. The chain carries TRBV30 and TRBJ1-1; TRBD1 might be the D (5 bases). This CDR3 region has 16 residues. The germline CDR1 and CDR2 sequences are GTSNPN and SVGIG (reference sequence). Trimming left V 0 bases short and J 4 bases short, with 18 bases between. CDR3 loop: CAWSVALTPGGTEAFF. The sequenced part of the CDR3 DNA is TGTGCCTGGAGTGTGGCTCTTACCCCCGGGGGCACTGAA.

Note on this clone: The read stops 3 residues short of the end of the CDR3; the missing end is completed from the germline J gene. The chain uses TRBV29-1 and TRBJ2-3, with 8 bases lining up with TRBD1. Losses at the gene ends were 4 bases for V and 4 bases for J; bases not matched to a gene: 7. Germline assignment: CDR1 SQVTM and CDR2 ANQGSEA. The CDR3 covers 14 residues. This CDR3 reads CSVVRDRGPDTQYF. The covered CDR3 bases are TGCAGCGTTGTCCGAGACAGGGGACCAGATACG.